These 11 T cell receptor beta chains share one sample of origin, sequenced in a study of blood T cell repertoires in COVID-19. TCRdb's copy holds only in-frame clones and misses some; the assay was immunoSEQ multiplex PCR. The sample yields approximately 67,000 clones, 87% seen once. Sequenced: peripheral blood. These receptors originate from a woman of 80 years or more with acute or convalescent COVID-19.

The chain recombines TRBV19 with TRBJ1-5; D may be TRBD1 (6 bases). Germline V lookup: CDR1 LNHDA, CDR2 SQIVND (reference sequence). The CDR3 extends over 14 amino acids. The V end was cut by 2 bases, the J end by 1 base, with 6 bases between. The CDR3 coding sequence is TGTGCCAGTAGTATAAGGGGGAGCAATCAGCCCCAGCATTTT. Its protein product is CASSIRGSNQPQHF.

This rearrangement joins TRBV3-1 (or the pseudogene TRBV3-2) to TRBJ2-1; 10 bases are shared with TRBD2. Germline V gives CDR1 LGHDT, CDR2 YNNKEL (reference sequence). The V and J ends lost 1 base and 10 bases, in that order; junction bases with no gene match: 4. The CDR3 is 14 residues long. The CDR3 sequence: CASSQVTSGDEQFF. CDR3 nucleotides: TGTGCCAGCAGCCAAGTAACTAGCGGGGACGAGCAGTTCTTC.

The chain employs TRBV4-2 and TRBJ1-2, with D maybe TRBD1 (5 bases). The CDR3 extends over 16 amino acids. Germline CDR1 is LGHNA and CDR2 is YNFKEQ. Trimming removed 0 bases from V and 0 bases from J, with 11 bases in between. CDR3 region: CASSQDLTAANYGYTF. In DNA form, the CDR3 reads TGTGCCAGCAGCCAAGATCTGACAGCAGCTAACTATGGCTACACCTTC.

V is TRBV3-1 (or the pseudogene TRBV3-2) and J is TRBJ2-2; D may be TRBD1 (5 bases). This CDR3 is built from 13 residues. Germline V CDR1 and CDR2: LGHDT, YNNKEL (reference sequence). Trimming removed 4 bases at V and 7 bases at J, with 10 bases between. CDR3 in amino acids: CASSPGPDGELFF. The CDR3 coding sequence is TGTGCCAGCAGCCCAGGGCCCGACGGGGAGCTGTTTTTT.

The chain uses TRBV28 and TRBJ2-7; 7 nucleotides align to TRBD1. J lost 6 bases, V lost 6 bases, and 8 bases had no gene match. Germline values: CDR1 MDHEN, CDR2 SYDVKM. CDR3 length: 13 amino acids. CDR3 sequence (DNA): TGTGCCAGCAGGCTTATGACAGGGTCCGAGCAGTACTTC. Its protein product is CASRLMTGSEQYF.

This clone turned up a few times. The gene calls are TRBV14 and TRBJ1-1, with D maybe TRBD1 (5 bases). The CDR3 consists of 13 residues. The ends were cut back, 1 base at V and 7 bases at J, with 10 bases in the middle. The V gene's germline CDR1 is SGHDN and CDR2 FVKESK. The DNA for the CDR3 is TGTGCCAGCAGCCAAGGCTGGGGCCGTGAAGCTTTCTTT. Protein sequence: CASSQGWGREAFF.

This rearrangement joins TRBV7-9 to TRBJ1-6; 9 bases agree with TRBD1. The V and J ends lost 8 bases and 9 bases, in that order; junction bases with no gene match: 5. Germline V gene data show CDR1 as SEHNR and CDR2 as FQNEAQ (reference sequence). The CDR3 sequence is 13 residues long. The CDR3 bases are TGTGCCAGCCGGGACAGGGATGGTTCACCCCTCCACTTT. It codes for CASRDRDGSPLHF. Drawing the rest from reference TRBV7-9 and TRBJ1-6, the complete variable domain is DTGVSQNPRHKITKRGQNVTFRCDPISEHNRLYWYRQTLGQGPEFLTYFQNEAQLEKSRLLSDRFSAERPKGSFSTLEIQRTEQGDSAMYLCASRDRDGSPLHFGNGTRLTVT.

V and J are TRBV12-3 or TRBV12-4 and TRBJ2-1; tentative D call: TRBD1 (5 bases). Trimming left V 2 bases short and J 9 bases short, with 11 bases between. The CDR3 is made up of 13 amino acids. The CDR3 sequence: CASSLSSRGEQFF. Written as DNA, the CDR3 is TGTGCCAGCAGTTTAAGTTCAAGGGGTGAGCAGTTCTTC.

The V call is TRBV25-1, the J call TRBJ2-4; D is undetermined. Trimming removed 2 bases from V and 4 bases from J, with 6 bases in between. Germline V gene sequence: CDR1 MGHDK, CDR2 SYGVNS. The CDR3 spans 13 residues. The CDR3 protein is CASSELGKNIQYF. In DNA form, the CDR3 reads TGTGCCAGCAGTGAACTAGGTAAAAACATTCAGTACTTC.

This chain joins TRBV5-1 and TRBJ1-4; the D gene is possibly TRBD1 (6 bases). V shed 4 bases and J shed 1 base, with 11 bases lying between them. Germline V gene sequence: CDR1 SGHRS, CDR2 YFSETQ. This CDR3 comprises 15 residues. CDR3 DNA: TGCGCCAGCAGCAGATTAGGGGGAACTAATGAAAAACTGTTTTTT. Protein product: CASSRLGGTNEKLFF.

The V call is TRBV5-1, the J call TRBJ2-2; weak D call: TRBD2 (6 bases). V lost 0 bases to trimming and J lost 0 bases, with 18 bases between them. Germline loops: CDR1 SGHRS, CDR2 YFSETQ. The CDR3 loop spans 19 amino acids. The CDR3 loop reads CASSLVPGDTIANTGELFF. In DNA form, the CDR3 reads TGCGCCAGCAGCTTGGTACCGGGAGATACTATCGCGAACACCGGGGAGCTGTTTTTT.